A selection of T cell receptor beta chains follows, all from one sample in a study of cytomegalovirus exposure and HLA in healthy donors. Sequenced by immunoSEQ multiplex PCR; TCRdb stores in-frame clones only, minus some. This repertoire shows around 110,000 clones, around three quarters found once; its top ten account for around 4.4%. Material: PBMCs. The receptor set was obtained from a man aged 30-40 years in good health and CMV-seropositive. Each CDR3 is given with its conserved first and last residue. D genes are given only for firm matches. A row's size may be missing; if present it is once, few, many or a size class.

TRBD2	TRBJ2-1	-	TRBV15	CATSRDLGGEGRNEQFF	TGTGCCACCAGCAGGGACCTCGGGGGGGAGGGACGGAATGAGCAGTTCTTC
-	TRBJ2-1	-	TRBV29-1	CSVQGGDLNNEQFF	TGCAGCGTTCAAGGTGGGGACTTGAACAATGAGCAGTTCTTC
TRBD2	TRBJ2-5	once	TRBV4-3	CASSQAGLADVQETQYF	TGCGCCAGCAGCCAAGCGGGACTAGCGGACGTCCAAGAGACCCAGTACTTC
-	TRBJ2-3	-	TRBV11-3	CASSSLSGADTQYF	TGTGCCAGCAGCTCTCTTTCAGGGGCAGATACGCAGTATTTT
-	TRBJ2-7	-	TRBV5-1	CASSLVSGPYEQYF	TGCGCCAGCAGCTTGGTTTCAGGGCCTTACGAGCAGTACTTC
-	TRBJ1-1	-	TRBV7-2	CASSLAGAYTEAFF	TGTGCCAGCAGCTTAGCAGGGGCGTACACTGAAGCTTTCTTT
-	TRBJ1-1	-	TRBV5-6	CASSYQKSAFF	TGTGCCAGCAGCTACCAAAAAAGCGCTTTCTTT
-	TRBJ1-2	-	TRBV19	CASSIDLYYGYTF	TGTGCCAGTAGTATCGACTTGTACTATGGCTACACCTTC
-	TRBJ2-3	-	TRBV7-9	CASSLALTDTQYF	TGTGCCAGCAGCTTAGCGTTAACAGATACGCAGTATTTT
-	TRBJ2-5	-	TRBV2	CASRERGETQYF	TGTGCCAGCAGGGAGCGAGGAGAGACCCAGTACTTC
-	TRBJ1-4	-	TRBV15	CATSRDSPYRTTNEKLFF	TGTGCCACCAGCAGAGATTCGCCCTACAGGACGACCAATGAAAAACTGTTTTTT
TRBD1	TRBJ1-1	few	TRBV19	CASSIETGAEAFF	TGTGCCAGTAGTATCGAGACAGGGGCTGAAGCTTTCTTT